The T cell receptor beta chain described here comes from a study of T cell responses to AZD1222 COVID-19 vaccine. Clones were sequenced by immunoSEQ multiplex PCR, and TCRdb holds only the in-frame ones, with some missing. Of about 190,000 clones listed, around 86% were seen once; the top ten hold around 2.5%. Trimming cost V 10 bases and J 10 bases; bases outside gene matches: 11. From germline, CDR1 is SGHVS and CDR2 FQNEAQ. The CDR3 is 13 residues long. This clone was picked up one time. Its target is not known. Study outcomes and limitations: Reportedly, nearly half the spike-specific TCRs target unmutated variant regions.

The sample was peripheral blood, taken on day 0 of MenACWY control vaccination. The TCR was taken from an adult in good health. The genes are TRBV7-8 and TRBJ2-1, with TRBD2 matching 9 bases. Here the CDR3 reads CATTWRTSVEQFF. As DNA, the CDR3 is TGTGCCACGACCTGGAGGACTAGCGTAGAGCAGTTCTTC.